A single sample is the source of the 22 T cell receptor beta chains below, sequenced in a study of T cells in Graves' hyperthyroidism and ophthalmopathy. RNA transcripts gave rise to amplified TCR beta CDR3 regions. HTBI primers were the set used in a first-round RT-PCR of the TCR CDR3. Via MiXCR, TCRdb re-called the multiplex PCR reads, giving one row per CDR3 protein. Here the sample spans around 200,000 distinct CDR3 sequences, about 18% being singletons. Sequenced sample: blood. These receptors were obtained from a woman aged 45 to 65 with Graves' hyperthyroidism.

This clonotype was found a few times. A much larger clone sits a single nucleotide away, making a read error possible. The rearrangement uses TRBV6-1 and TRBJ2-3; TRBD1 or TRBD2 may be the D gene (5 bases each). The CDR3 extends over 14 amino acids. Per germline, CDR1 MNHNS and CDR2 SASEGT. The germline V and J ends were trimmed by 8 bases and 0 bases, with 12 bases remaining between them. CDR3: CASAVRGSTDTQYF. CDR3 DNA: TGTGCCAGCGCTGTGAGGGGAAGCACAGATACGCAGTATTTT.

This clonotype came up a few times. The rearrangement joins TRBV20-1 to TRBJ2-1; 8 nucleotides line up with TRBD2. V was clipped by 3 bases and J by 9 bases; unmatched bases: 13. The germline V gene has CDR1 DFQATT and CDR2 SNEGSKA (reference sequence). The CDR3 spans 15 residues. CDR3 loop: CSASSGLVRTSEQFF. CDR3 DNA sequence: TGCAGTGCTAGCTCGGGACTAGTGCGAACTAGTGAGCAGTTCTTC.

This clonotype was detected ten times or more. This chain uses TRBV7-8 with TRBJ2-7; TRBD1 matches 8 bases. From germline, CDR1 is SGHVS and CDR2 FQNEAQ. This CDR3 comprises 15 residues. The ends lost 4 bases at V and 3 bases at J; junction bases unmatched: 8. CDR3 nucleotide sequence: TGTGCCAGCAGCTCCCCGACAGGGGAAAGCTACGAGCAGTACTTC. Protein product: CASSSPTGESYEQYF.

The rearrangement links TRBV5-6 to TRBJ2-7; tentative D call: TRBD1 (6 bases). Trimming took off 4 bases at V and 1 base at J, with 12 bases between the two ends. This CDR3 comprises 14 residues. Per germline, CDR1 SGHDT and CDR2 YYEEEE. The CDR3 nucleotides are TGTGCCAGCAGCAATCAGGGGAAATCCTACGAGCAGTACTTC. Translation: CASSNQGKSYEQYF.

This clonotype has only a few counts. The chain recombines TRBV4-2 with TRBJ2-3; 10 bases match TRBD1. Germline values: CDR1 LGHNA, CDR2 YNFKEQ. This CDR3 has 16 amino acids. The J segment lost 1 base and the V segment lost 4 bases, leaving 5 bases of the junction unmatched. In DNA, the CDR3 is TGTGCCAGCAGCCGATCCGGGACAGGGGGCACAGATACGCAGTATTTT. This translates into CASSRSGTGGTDTQYF.

This clonotype was recorded many times. This chain joins TRBV2 and TRBJ1-1, with 11 bases fitting TRBD1. CDR3 size: 14 residues. The germline CDR1 and CDR2 sequences are SNHLY and FYNNEI. The V and J ends lost 6 bases and 7 bases, in that order; junction bases with no gene match: 7. In DNA form, the CDR3 reads TGTGCCAGCAGCCGAACGGGACAGGGGGTTGAAGCTTTCTTT. Translation: CASSRTGQGVEAFF.

There are many counts of this clonotype. This chain links TRBV12-3 or TRBV12-4 with TRBJ2-1; D perhaps matches TRBD1 (5 bases). Trimming removed 4 bases from V and 6 bases from J, with 7 bases in between. This CDR3 comprises 12 residues. CDR3 bases: TGTGCCAGCAGTTCAGGGATCAATGAGCAGTTCTTC. As protein: CASSSGINEQFF.

The chain couples TRBV2 to TRBJ2-3; 10 bases fit TRBD2. Germline assignment: CDR1 SNHLY and CDR2 FYNNEI. The CDR3 extends over 15 amino acids. V trimming: 6 bases; J trimming: 5 bases; junction bases outside the gene matches: 8. The CDR3 loop reads CASRPLAGVGDTQYF. The CDR3 nucleotides are TGTGCCAGCAGACCTCTAGCGGGAGTGGGAGATACGCAGTATTTT.

Comments on this clonotype: A much larger clone lies one base from this, so it may be a read error. This chain joins TRBV19 and TRBJ1-1; maybe TRBD1 (5 bases). CDR3 length: 15 amino acids. The germline V gene has CDR1 LNHDA and CDR2 SQIVND (reference sequence). The DNA of the CDR3 is TGTGCCGGTAGTTTCTGGGGCCGGGTAGGGACTGAAGCTTTCTTT. Translated, it gives CAGSFWGRVGTEAFF.

This clonotype has at least ten counts. The chain couples TRBV28 to TRBJ2-1; D perhaps matches TRBD2 (6 bases). Deletions cut 3 bases from V and 1 base from J, with 10 bases between. Germline CDR1 and CDR2: MDHEN and SYDVKM. The CDR3 is made up of 15 amino acids. CDR3 amino acids: CASSLEGPSYNEQFF. The CDR3 nucleotides read TGTGCCAGCAGTTTGGAGGGACCGTCCTACAATGAGCAGTTCTTC.

In its sample, this clonotype was seen many times. CDR3 residues: CASSHHVAAGGSSYNEQFF. DNA of the CDR3: TGTGCCAGCAGCCATCATGTTGCAGCCGGGGGGTCCTCCTACAATGAGCAGTTCTTC. The chain employs TRBV7-6 and TRBJ2-1; 7 bases fit TRBD2. This CDR3 is 19 amino acids long. Losses at the gene ends were 5 bases for V and 0 bases for J; bases not matched to a gene: 16. Germline V CDR1 and CDR2: SGHVS, FNYEAQ.

This chain links TRBV4-3 with TRBJ2-1; tentatively, D is TRBD2 (7 bases). CDR3 length equals 15 residues. Looked up from germline, CDR1 is LGHNA and CDR2 is YSLEER. V lost 0 bases and J lost 4, with 10 bases in between. CDR3 sequence: CASSQDRGGYNEQFF. DNA for the CDR3: TGCGCCAGCAGCCAAGACAGGGGAGGGTACAATGAGCAGTTCTTC.

This clonotype was seen at least ten times. This chain uses TRBV9 with TRBJ1-1, with TRBD1 matching over 8 bases. The CDR3 sequence is 13 residues long. V lost 1 base, J lost 6 bases, and 2 bases stayed unmatched. Germline assignment: CDR1 SGDLS and CDR2 YYNGEE. The CDR3 coding sequence is TGTGCCAGCAGCGTATCGACAGGGGCTGAAGCTTTCTTT. Protein product: CASSVSTGAEAFF.

CDR3 sequence reads: CASTLSGGSQETQYF. CDR3 coding DNA: TGTGCCAGCACCCTTAGCGGGGGTAGCCAAGAGACCCAGTACTTC. V and J are TRBV7-6 and TRBJ2-5; 9 bases are a match to TRBD2. With 7 bases clipped from V and 1 base from J, the junction kept 7 bases outside the gene matches. CDR1 is SGHVS, CDR2 FNYEAQ, per germline. The CDR3 is 15 residues long.

This clonotype came up many times. This chain uses TRBV11-2 with TRBJ2-5; D possibly matches TRBD1 or TRBD2 (5 bases each). CDR3 length: 15 amino acids. CDR1 and CDR2 from the germline V gene are SGHAT and FQNNGV. V was pared by 0 bases and J by 4 bases, with 12 bases between. The CDR3 DNA is TGTGCCAGCAGCTTAGACGGGGCGAGGCCAGAGACCCAGTACTTC. This gives the protein CASSLDGARPETQYF.

In the case of this clonotype: Possible read error: a much larger clone is one base away. This CDR3 fails to terminate in the conserved phenylalanine or tryptophan, so it likely reflects a read error. V and J are TRBV4-1 and TRBJ2-6, with D perhaps TRBD1 (5 bases). CDR3 length equals 17 residues. The V and J ends lost 3 bases and 0 bases respectively, with 12 bases between them. CDR1 and CDR2 (germline): MGHRA, YSYEKL. CDR3 nucleotide sequence: TGCGCCAGCAGCCAGTCCAGTCAGGGCTCTGGGGCCAACGTCCTGACTTCC. This codes for CASSQSSQGSGANVLTS.

Ten or more counts support this clonotype. The chain combines TRBV20-1 with TRBJ1-5; 7 bases align to TRBD1. Germline V gene sequence: CDR1 DFQATT, CDR2 SNEGSKA (reference sequence). CDR3 length: 13 residues. Germline trimming cut 4 bases from V and 7 bases from J; bases unmatched to any gene: 7. Here the CDR3 DNA reads TGCAGTGCTAACCAGGGGGATGAGCAGCCCCAGCATTTT. Translated, it gives CSANQGDEQPQHF.

At least ten counts were recorded for this clonotype. V gene TRBV6-1 combines with J gene TRBJ2-2, with 7 bases fitting TRBD1. Germline CDR1 is MNHNS and CDR2 is SASEGT. The CDR3 covers 23 residues. Trimming cost V 8 bases and J 1 base; bases outside gene matches: 31. DNA of the CDR3: TGTGCCAGCCGACAGGGACAATCTCCCGGCCAGGTTGCGGGCAGCTGGAACACCGGGGAGCTGTTTTTT. Protein: CASRQGQSPGQVAGSWNTGELFF.

Many counts were recorded for this clonotype. V usage is TRBV20-1 and J usage is TRBJ1-2, with 8 bases aligning to TRBD1. CDR3 length equals 14 residues. Germline CDR1 reads DFQATT; CDR2 reads SNEGSKA (reference sequence). J lost 8 bases, V lost 3 bases, and 11 bases had no gene match. CDR3 sequence: CSASLLDRAGGYTF. CDR3 nucleotides: TGCAGTGCTAGCCTTTTGGACAGGGCCGGCGGCTACACCTTC.

This clonotype was counted ten times or more. The genes are TRBV19 and TRBJ1-5; 7 bases are a match to TRBD1. Trimming cost V 6 bases and J 10 bases; bases outside gene matches: 9. Germline-derived CDR1 and CDR2 are LNHDA and SQIVND (reference sequence). The CDR3 covers 13 residues. The CDR3, as DNA: TGTGCCAGTAGGATGGCAGGGGGACGACCCCAGCATTTT. Protein sequence: CASRMAGGRPQHF. Using reference TRBV19 and TRBJ1-5 for the parts outside the CDR3, the full variable domain is DGGITQSPKYLFRKEGQNVTLSCEQNLNHDAMYWYRQDPGQGLRLIYYSQIVNDFQKGDIAEGYSVSREKKESFPLTVTSAQKNPTAFYLCASRMAGGRPQHFGDGTRLSIL.

Notes on this clonotype: One end of the junction is discordant with germline, which a read error may explain. The chain carries TRBV19 and TRBJ2-1, with 12 bases aligning to TRBD2. The germline gives CDR1 LNHDA, CDR2 SQIVND (reference sequence). This CDR3 has 15 residues. CDR3 coding DNA: TGTGCCAGTAGTATTTTCGGGACTAGCGGGCATGAGCAGTCCTTC. Translated, it gives CASSIFGTSGHEQSF.

This clonotype occurred many times. At one end the junction does not follow the germline gene, possibly because of a read error. The V and J genes are TRBV7-9 and TRBJ2-1, with TRBD2 matching 8 bases. The CDR3 runs to 15 residues. Per the germline V gene, CDR1 is SEHNR and CDR2 is FQNEAQ (reference sequence). CDR3 in DNA: TGTGCCAGCAGATTCCTTGCGGGGGGCACCAATGGGCAGTTCTTC. Translated, it gives CASRFLAGGTNGQFF.